This T cell receptor beta chain was obtained from a study of T cells in Graves' hyperthyroidism and ophthalmopathy. Findings and caveats of the study: Most thyroid clonotypes with frequency above 0.001 were detected in blood.

Uncontrolled infections, other autoimmune diseases, pregnancy or lactation led to exclusion of patients. Diagnosis rested on symptoms, serum thyroxine and TRAb, thyroid ultrasound, and orbital computed tomography. Amplification yielded TCR beta CDR3 regions, with RNA transcripts as the source. Carried out on the TCR CDR3, a first-round RT-PCR used the HTBI primer set. Each CDR3 protein gets one entry after TCRdb re-called the multiplex PCR reads with MiXCR. This table holds hundreds of thousands of distinct CDR3 sequences, over 40% found once. As to this clonotype: Its antigen is not known.

The receptor comes from an adult man with Graves' disease, either hyperthyroidism or ophthalmopathy (not recorded which). The sample consisted of peripheral blood or thyroid tissue (not recorded which).

The CDR3 DNA reads TGTGCCAGCAGTAATGTCCGGGCCAACGTCCTGACTTTC. As protein: CASSNVRANVLTF. The chain recombines TRBV12-3 or TRBV12-4 with TRBJ2-6; D unclear. This CDR3 contains 13 residues. V was shortened by 5 bases and J by 5 bases, with 7 bases between the two germline ends.